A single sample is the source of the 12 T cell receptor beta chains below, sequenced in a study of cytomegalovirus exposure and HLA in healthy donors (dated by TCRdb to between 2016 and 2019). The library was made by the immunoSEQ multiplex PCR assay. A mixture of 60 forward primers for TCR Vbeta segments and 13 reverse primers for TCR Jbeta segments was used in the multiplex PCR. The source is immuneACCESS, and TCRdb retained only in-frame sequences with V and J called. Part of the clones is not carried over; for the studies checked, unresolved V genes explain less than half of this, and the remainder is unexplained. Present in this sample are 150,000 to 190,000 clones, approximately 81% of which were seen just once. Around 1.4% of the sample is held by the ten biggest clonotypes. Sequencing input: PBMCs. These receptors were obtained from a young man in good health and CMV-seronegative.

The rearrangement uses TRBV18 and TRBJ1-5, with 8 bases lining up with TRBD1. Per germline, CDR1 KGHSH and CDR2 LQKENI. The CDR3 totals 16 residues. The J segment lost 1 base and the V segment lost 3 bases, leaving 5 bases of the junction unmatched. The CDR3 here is CASSPGTGQSNQPQHF. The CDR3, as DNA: TGTGCCAGCTCACCCGGGACAGGTCAAAGCAATCAGCCCCAGCATTTT.

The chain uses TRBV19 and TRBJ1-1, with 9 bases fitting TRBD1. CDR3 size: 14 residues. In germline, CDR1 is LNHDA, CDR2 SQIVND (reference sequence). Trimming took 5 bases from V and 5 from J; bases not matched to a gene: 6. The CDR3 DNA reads TGTGCCAGTAGTCGTACAGGGGGCGAGACTGAAGCTTTCTTT. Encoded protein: CASSRTGGETEAFF.

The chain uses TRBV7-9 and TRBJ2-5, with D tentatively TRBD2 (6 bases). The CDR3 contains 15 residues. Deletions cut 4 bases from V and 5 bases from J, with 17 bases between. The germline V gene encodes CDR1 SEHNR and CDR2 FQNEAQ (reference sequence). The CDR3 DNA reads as TGTGCCAGCAGCTCGCAAATTGGAGGGTGGGAGACCCAGTACTTC. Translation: CASSSQIGGWETQYF.

CDR3 protein: CASSFSQGDQPQHF. For the CDR3, the DNA is TGCGCCAGCAGCTTTAGCCAGGGGGATCAGCCCCAGCATTTT. The chain combines TRBV5-1 with TRBJ1-5; TRBD1 matches at 7 bases. Unmatched junction bases numbered 4, after V lost 2 bases and J lost 5 bases. This CDR3 is 14 amino acids long. Looked up from germline, CDR1 is SGHRS and CDR2 is YFSETQ.

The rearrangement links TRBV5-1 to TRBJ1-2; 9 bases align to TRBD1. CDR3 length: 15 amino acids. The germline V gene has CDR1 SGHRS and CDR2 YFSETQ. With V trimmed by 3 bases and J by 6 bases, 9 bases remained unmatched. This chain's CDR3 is CASSYRQGEAHGYTF. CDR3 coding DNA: TGCGCCAGCAGCTACCGACAGGGGGAAGCGCATGGCTACACCTTC.

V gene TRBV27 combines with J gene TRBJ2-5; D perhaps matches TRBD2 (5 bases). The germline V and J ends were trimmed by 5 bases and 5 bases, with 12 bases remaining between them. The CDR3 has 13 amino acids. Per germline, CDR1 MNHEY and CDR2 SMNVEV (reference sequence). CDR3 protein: CASSQREWETQYF. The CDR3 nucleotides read TGTGCCAGCAGTCAACGGGAATGGGAGACCCAGTACTTC.

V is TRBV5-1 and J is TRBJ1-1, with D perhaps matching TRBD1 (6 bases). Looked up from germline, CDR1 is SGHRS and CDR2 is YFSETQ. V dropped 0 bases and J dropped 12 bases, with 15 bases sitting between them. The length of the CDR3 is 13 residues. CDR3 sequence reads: CASSLGQGIMPFF. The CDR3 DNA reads TGCGCCAGCAGCTTGGGGCAGGGGATAATGCCTTTCTTT.

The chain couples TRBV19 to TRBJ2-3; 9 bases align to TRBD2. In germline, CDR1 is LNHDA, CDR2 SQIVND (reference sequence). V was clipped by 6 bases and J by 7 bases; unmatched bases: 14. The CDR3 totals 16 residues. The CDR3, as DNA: TGTGCCAGTAGCTCACCCTCTAGCGGGATTATGTATACGCAGTATTTT. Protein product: CASSSPSSGIMYTQYF.

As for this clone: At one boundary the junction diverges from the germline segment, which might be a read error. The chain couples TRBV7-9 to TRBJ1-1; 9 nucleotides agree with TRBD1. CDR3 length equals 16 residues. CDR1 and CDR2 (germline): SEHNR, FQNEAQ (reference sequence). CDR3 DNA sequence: TGTTCCAGCAGCCGGAGGGCGGGACAGGGAAACACTGAAGCTTTCTTT. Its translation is CSSSRRAGQGNTEAFF. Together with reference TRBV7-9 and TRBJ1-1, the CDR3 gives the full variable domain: DTGVSQNPRHKITKRGQNVTFRCDPISEHNRLYWYRQTLGQGPEFLTYFQNEAQLEKSRLLSDRFSAERPKGSFSTLEIQRTEQGDSAMYLCSSSRRAGQGNTEAFFGQGTRLTVV.

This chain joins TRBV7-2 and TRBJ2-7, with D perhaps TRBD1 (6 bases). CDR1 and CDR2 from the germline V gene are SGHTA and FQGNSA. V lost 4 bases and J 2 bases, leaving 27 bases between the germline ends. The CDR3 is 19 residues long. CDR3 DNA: TGTGCCAGCAGCTCCACCCTCCCCTTGAGCAGGGGACAAACCTACGAGCAGTACTTC. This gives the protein CASSSTLPLSRGQTYEQYF.

The CDR3 coding sequence is TGTGCCAGCAGTGCTTCGGGGTTCGGCGGGGAAAAACTGTTTTTT. This codes for CASSASGFGGEKLFF. This chain joins TRBV6-6 and TRBJ1-4; D call uncertain. CDR1 and CDR2 (germline): MNHNY, SVGAGI (reference sequence). With 5 bases removed from V and 8 bases from J, the gap between germline ends came to 18 bases. The CDR3 is 15 residues long.

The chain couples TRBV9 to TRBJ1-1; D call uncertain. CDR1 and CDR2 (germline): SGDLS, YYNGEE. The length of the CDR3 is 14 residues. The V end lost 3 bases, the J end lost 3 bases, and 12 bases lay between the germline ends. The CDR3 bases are TGTGCCAGCAGCGCCTACCCCGGGGACACTGAAGCTTTCTTT. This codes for CASSAYPGDTEAFF.